This T cell receptor beta chain stems from a study of cytomegalovirus exposure and HLA in healthy donors. Overall study findings and caveats: Prior analysis indicated that the majority of TCR beta V segments exhibited productivity approximately 87% or approximately 30% of the time.

CDR3 length equals 15 residues. Per the germline V gene, CDR1 is KGHSH and CDR2 is LQKENI. The ends lost 3 bases at V and 6 bases at J; junction bases unmatched: 7. Regarding this clone: Its target is not known.

Donors sampled were nominally healthy, though unrecorded immune exposures were likely. The PCR had 60 Vbeta and 13 Jbeta primers. TCRdb keeps only in-frame clones here, not all; method: immunoSEQ multiplex PCR. Of approximately 130,000 clones listed, around 73% are singletons. The sequenced sample was PBMCs. The TCR originated in a man between 45 and 60 years old in good health and CMV-seronegative. The V call is TRBV18, the J call TRBJ1-4; 7 positions agree with TRBD1. For the CDR3, the DNA is TGTGCCAGCTCACCCTCAAAGGGGGCGGATGAAAAACTGTTTTTT. Translating it yields CASSPSKGADEKLFF.